One sample yielded the 30 T cell receptor beta chains listed below, sequenced in a study of T cell responses to AZD1222 COVID-19 vaccine. TCRdb keeps only in-frame clones here, not all; method: immunoSEQ multiplex PCR. This sample has approximately 200,000 clones, with 90% to 95% found just once. The source was peripheral blood, collected 28 days after the second dose of the MenACWY control vaccine. Receptors originate from an adult who received the MenACWY meningococcal vaccine as a control.

The J gene is TRBJ1-3, the V gene TRBV6-5, with D unresolved. The germline CDR1 and CDR2 sequences are MNHEY and SVGAGI. The CDR3 totals 16 residues. Trimming cost V 0 bases and J 2 bases, with 11 bases left between them. In DNA form, the CDR3 reads TGTGCCAGCAGTTACTCGATACGGGGTACTGGAAACACCATATATTTT. Encoded protein: CASSYSIRGTGNTIYF.

The chain couples TRBV27 to TRBJ2-1; D tentatively fits TRBD1 or TRBD2 (5 bases each). The V end lost 5 bases, the J end lost 2 bases, and 10 bases lay between the germline ends. The germline CDR1 and CDR2 sequences are MNHEY and SMNVEV (reference sequence). The CDR3 extends over 14 amino acids. As DNA, the CDR3 is TGTGCCAGCAGTCGGGACGCACCCTACAATGAGCAGTTCTTC. Translating it yields CASSRDAPYNEQFF.

The chain uses TRBV11-1 and TRBJ2-5, with D perhaps TRBD1 or TRBD2 (5 bases each). Germline CDR1 is SGHAT and CDR2 is FQDESV (reference sequence). With 5 bases removed from V and 4 bases from J, the gap between germline ends came to 14 bases. The length of the CDR3 is 14 residues. The CDR3 sequence is CASSPPAGTETQYF. CDR3 nucleotide sequence: TGTGCCAGCAGCCCCCCCGCAGGGACAGAGACCCAGTACTTC.

The genes are TRBV5-4 and TRBJ2-7; no firm D call. Trimming removed 0 bases at V and 2 bases at J, with 9 bases between. The CDR3 contains 14 residues. CDR1 SGHNT and CDR2 YYREEE come from the germline V gene (reference sequence). Written as DNA, the CDR3 is TGTGCCAGCAGCTTGGGCGGAGAAACCTACGAGCAGTACTTC. Its protein is CASSLGGETYEQYF.

This clone has just one count. This chain uses TRBV6-4 with TRBJ1-2; tentative D call: TRBD1 (5 bases). The ends were cut back, 6 bases at V and 0 bases at J, with 14 bases in the middle. This CDR3 comprises 15 residues. Germline CDR1 is MRHNA and CDR2 is SNTAGT. The CDR3 bases are TGTGCCAGCAGGGAGGGGAGCGAAGCTAACTATGGCTACACCTTC. This sequence encodes CASREGSEANYGYTF.

This clone appeared once. The V and J genes are TRBV19 and TRBJ2-5; D is undetermined. Trimming removed 3 bases at V and 4 bases at J, with 9 bases between. The length of the CDR3 is 13 residues. Germline CDR1 and CDR2: LNHDA and SQIVND (reference sequence). In DNA, the CDR3 is TGTGCCAGTAGTATGACATCGCGAGAGACCCAGTACTTC. Translating gives CASSMTSRETQYF.

V usage is TRBV6-2 or TRBV6-3 and J usage is TRBJ1-1; D uncertain. This CDR3 has 15 amino acids. The germline V gene has CDR1 MNHEY and CDR2 SVGEGT. V gave up 2 bases and J gave up 2 bases, with 12 bases separating them. The CDR3 nucleotides are TGTGCCAGCAGTTACAAGCAGTCGAGAAACACTGAAGCTTTCTTT. Amino acids: CASSYKQSRNTEAFF.

This clone is a singleton in its sample. The chain carries TRBV27 and TRBJ2-7; tentative D call: TRBD1 (5 bases). CDR1 and CDR2 (germline): MNHEY, SMNVEV (reference sequence). The CDR3 runs 15 residues. V lost 10 bases, J lost 0 bases, and 19 bases lay in between. Here the CDR3 reads CATKMGTGRSYEQYF. The CDR3 nucleotides are TGTGCCACCAAGATGGGCACAGGCCGCTCCTACGAGCAGTACTTC.

The genes are TRBV15 and TRBJ2-1; D might be TRBD1 (7 bases). CDR1 LNHNV and CDR2 YYDKDF come from the germline V gene (reference sequence). This CDR3 is 14 amino acids long. With 1 base removed from V and 9 bases from J, the gap between germline ends came to 13 bases. This CDR3 is CATSRAGGPGEQFF. The CDR3 DNA follows: TGTGCCACCAGCAGAGCAGGGGGGCCGGGTGAGCAGTTCTTC.

The genes are TRBV2 and TRBJ2-7, with a weak D call TRBD2 (5 bases). Germline CDR1 SNHLY, CDR2 FYNNEI. CDR3 size: 14 residues. V was trimmed by 1 base and J by 3 bases, leaving 10 bases between them. The CDR3 here is CASSEGPRGYEQYF. In DNA form, the CDR3 reads TGTGCCAGCAGTGAAGGGCCACGGGGCTACGAGCAGTACTTC.

V and J are TRBV5-1 and TRBJ2-7; 12 bases map to TRBD1. Per the germline V gene, CDR1 is SGHRS and CDR2 is YFSETQ. This CDR3 region has 16 residues. After removal of 7 bases from V and 3 bases from J, the junction contained 11 bases not matched to a gene. The CDR3 DNA reads TGCGCCAGCTCCTGGAGCCGGGACAGGGGGCTCTACGAGCAGTACTTC. Encoded protein: CASSWSRDRGLYEQYF.

This rearrangement joins TRBV12-3 or TRBV12-4 to TRBJ1-2; no clear D gene. The CDR3 consists of 13 residues. Between the trimmed V and J ends, which lost 6 bases and 8 bases, there was a span of 16 bases. Here the CDR3 DNA reads TGTGCCAGCAGGTACGGACCAGTAGGCGGCTACACCTTC. The encoded protein is CASRYGPVGGYTF.

The chain carries TRBV5-1 and TRBJ2-2; D is perhaps TRBD1 (6 bases). Trimming removed 2 bases from V and 1 base from J, with 6 bases in between. Germline V CDR1 and CDR2: SGHRS, YFSETQ. The CDR3 consists of 14 residues. The CDR3 region is CASSLGGNTGELFF. The CDR3 nucleotides read TGCGCCAGCAGCTTAGGGGGGAACACCGGGGAGCTGTTTTTT.

J is TRBJ2-3 and V is TRBV19, with TRBD2 matching over 7 bases. Losses at the gene ends were 1 base for V and 5 bases for J; bases not matched to a gene: 6. CDR1 and CDR2 from the germline V gene are LNHDA and SQIVND (reference sequence). The CDR3 runs to 15 residues. CDR3 in DNA: TGTGCCAGTAGTATAGCGGGGCGGGAGTTAGATACGCAGTATTTT. Translated, it gives CASSIAGRELDTQYF.

The chain carries TRBV4-2 and TRBJ2-5; D is perhaps TRBD1 (5 bases). Germline V gene sequence: CDR1 LGHNA, CDR2 YNFKEQ. The V end lost 4 bases, the J end lost 1 base, and 16 bases lay between the germline ends. This CDR3 has 16 amino acids. CDR3 bases: TGTGCCAGCAGCCTCGAGGAAGGCCAGGGCCAAGAGACCCAGTACTTC. Encoded protein: CASSLEEGQGQETQYF.

V gene TRBV9 combines with J gene TRBJ2-1, with TRBD2 matching 10 bases. CDR1 SGDLS and CDR2 YYNGEE come from the germline V gene. J was trimmed by 6 bases and V by 8 bases; bases with no gene match: 8. The CDR3 totals 14 residues. CDR3 DNA sequence: TGTGCCAGTACAGCGGGAGGGCCGGGCAATGAGCAGTTCTTC. Amino acid sequence: CASTAGGPGNEQFF. Drawing the rest from reference TRBV9 and TRBJ2-1, the complete variable domain is DSGVTQTPKHLITATGQRVTLRCSPRSGDLSVYWYQQSLDQGLQFLIQYYNGEERAKGNILERFSAQQFPDLHSELNLSSLELGDSALYFCASTAGGPGNEQFFGPGTRLTVL.

The chain is built from TRBV29-1 and TRBJ2-5, with 11 bases fitting TRBD2. The V gene end was trimmed by 3 bases and the J gene end by 0 bases; junction bases not matched to a gene: 9. This CDR3 has 17 residues. Germline values: CDR1 SQVTM, CDR2 ANQGSEA. The CDR3 sequence is CSVDRGASGGHQETQYF. In DNA, the CDR3 is TGCAGCGTTGATCGGGGGGCTAGCGGGGGGCACCAAGAGACCCAGTACTTC.

The V gene is TRBV27, the J gene TRBJ2-7; D gene ambiguous. Germline values: CDR1 MNHEY, CDR2 SMNVEV (reference sequence). CDR3 length: 13 amino acids. V lost 8 bases and J 1 base, leaving 12 bases between the germline ends. Here the CDR3 DNA reads TGTGCCAGCGGAGCGTTCGGTTCCTACGAGCAGTACTTC. Its translation is CASGAFGSYEQYF.

V and J are TRBV5-1 and TRBJ2-7; D is possibly TRBD2 (6 bases). In germline, CDR1 is SGHRS, CDR2 YFSETQ. This CDR3 contains 14 residues. V was cut by 5 bases and J by 3 bases, with 15 bases left in between. The CDR3 is CASRAWQEGYEQYF. CDR3 DNA sequence: TGCGCCAGCAGGGCCTGGCAGGAGGGCTACGAGCAGTACTTC.

The rearrangement uses TRBV6-1 and TRBJ1-1; D may be TRBD1 (6 bases). CDR1 and CDR2 from the germline V gene are MNHNS and SASEGT. The V and J ends lost 3 bases and 5 bases respectively, with 13 bases between them. The CDR3 is 14 amino acids. The CDR3 DNA sequence: TGTGCCAGCAGTGACCCTACAGGGAATACTGAAGCTTTCTTT. Translated, it gives CASSDPTGNTEAFF.

The chain uses TRBV5-8 and TRBJ1-5; no firm D call. The V gene lost 0 bases and the J gene lost 1 base, with 8 bases spanning the gap. The CDR3 runs 15 residues. Germline CDR1 and CDR2: SGHTS and YDEGEE. CDR3 amino acids: CASSLGSASNQPQHF. The CDR3 DNA follows: TGTGCCAGCAGCTTGGGGAGTGCCAGCAATCAGCCCCAGCATTTT.

This clone was found once. The rearrangement joins TRBV3-1 (or the pseudogene TRBV3-2) to TRBJ2-3; D is unresolved. The ends were cut back, 2 bases at V and 3 bases at J, with 9 bases in the middle. Germline CDR1 LGHDT, CDR2 YNNKEL (reference sequence). The CDR3 contains 14 residues. The chain's CDR3 is CASSQLWFTDTQYF. In DNA form, the CDR3 reads TGTGCCAGCAGCCAACTTTGGTTTACAGATACGCAGTATTTT.

The chain combines TRBV7-9 with TRBJ1-2; the D is unclear. There are 15 residues in the CDR3. The germline V gene encodes CDR1 SEHNR and CDR2 FQNEAQ (reference sequence). Between the trimmed V and J ends, which lost 1 base and 4 bases, there was a span of 13 bases. CDR3 loop: CASSLGPEVTYGYTF. For the CDR3, the DNA is TGTGCCAGCAGCTTAGGGCCTGAAGTAACCTATGGCTACACCTTC.

The V call is TRBV6-5, the J call TRBJ1-2; TRBD1 aligns across 8 bases. With 2 bases clipped from V and 8 bases from J, the junction kept 4 bases outside the gene matches. There are 13 residues in the CDR3. From germline, CDR1 is MNHEY and CDR2 SVGAGI. The CDR3 protein is CASSYGPGGGYTF. Written as DNA, the CDR3 is TGTGCCAGCAGTTACGGTCCAGGGGGCGGCTACACCTTC.

The gene calls are TRBV25-1 and TRBJ1-2; D is possibly TRBD1 (5 bases). V lost 6 bases and J 5 bases, leaving 16 bases between the germline ends. CDR1 is MGHDK, CDR2 SYGVNS, per germline. CDR3 length equals 14 residues. The CDR3, as DNA: TGTGCCAGCAGGGGCCTGGGGCCCAATTATGGCTACACCTTC. It yields the protein CASRGLGPNYGYTF.

This chain connects TRBV12-3 or TRBV12-4 to TRBJ1-1; the D gene is possibly TRBD1 (5 bases). Trimming took 7 bases from V and 5 from J, leaving 14 bases between them. The CDR3 has 13 residues. The CDR3 nucleotides are TGTGCCAGCAACCCACGGGGGGGGACTGAAGCTTTCTTT. It encodes CASNPRGGTEAFF.

Worth noting for this clone: This specimen includes other DNA sequences encoding the same CDR3. The rearrangement links TRBV28 to TRBJ1-5; maybe TRBD1 (5 bases). Germline V gene sequence: CDR1 MDHEN, CDR2 SYDVKM. V was shortened by 2 bases and J by 1 base, with 6 bases between the two germline ends. The CDR3 extends over 14 amino acids. In DNA, the CDR3 is TGTGCCAGCAGTTTAGGGGGAAGCAATCAGCCCCAGCATTTT. Its protein is CASSLGGSNQPQHF.

The CDR3 nucleotides are TGTGCCTGCAGCGGGGACCTCCGCCCGCGCGATACGCAGTATTTT. It yields the protein CACSGDLRPRDTQYF. The V and J genes are TRBV30 and TRBJ2-3, with 7 bases fitting TRBD2. CDR1 is GTSNPN and CDR2 is SVGIG in the germline V gene (reference sequence). The CDR3 has 15 residues. The V gene end was trimmed by 6 bases and the J gene end by 6 bases; junction bases not matched to a gene: 15.

The chain joins TRBV6-2 or TRBV6-3 to TRBJ1-1, with no clear D. The V gene's germline CDR1 is MNHEY and CDR2 SVGEGT. The CDR3 length is 13 residues. V gave up 5 bases and J gave up 5 bases, with 12 bases separating them. The chain's CDR3 is CASSPPRGTEAFF. CDR3 coding DNA: TGTGCCAGCAGTCCGCCTCGGGGTACTGAAGCTTTCTTT.

In its sample, this clone was seen once. This sequence joins TRBV5-5 and TRBJ1-1; D is perhaps TRBD1 (5 bases). The V gene's germline CDR1 is SGHKS and CDR2 YYEKEE (reference sequence). The length of the CDR3 is 14 residues. V lost 1 base, J lost 3 bases, and 10 bases lay in between. In DNA, the CDR3 is TGTGCCAGCAGCTTGCTAACAGGCTACACTGAAGCTTTCTTT. It is translated as CASSLLTGYTEAFF.